The 8 T cell receptor beta chains below all came from one sample that was sequenced in a study of blood T cells in healthy people across ages. A J-beta primer mix and a sample-barcoded 5' primer were used in a second PCR of about 7 to 12 cycles. TCRdb re-derived calls from the 5' RACE reads in MiXCR, one entry per CDR3 protein. The repertoire holds hundreds of thousands of distinct CDR3 sequences, with 20% to 25% as singletons. Sequences were obtained from blood. The receptors stem from a man in his sixties or seventies in good health.

The chain carries TRBV10-3 and TRBJ2-1; 8 bases agree with TRBD2. Germline assignment: CDR1 ENHRY and CDR2 SYGVKD. This CDR3 region has 16 residues. The V gene end was trimmed by 6 bases and the J gene end by 2 bases; junction bases not matched to a gene: 9. This chain's CDR3 is CAIRDSRTSPYNEQFF. CDR3 DNA: TGTGCCATCAGGGATTCGAGGACTAGCCCCTACAATGAGCAGTTCTTC.

The chain has TRBV20-1 and TRBJ1-2, with D unresolved. Deletions cut 8 bases from V and 0 bases from J, with 10 bases between. This CDR3 has 12 amino acids. The germline V gene has CDR1 DFQATT and CDR2 SNEGSKA (reference sequence). CDR3 in amino acids: CSSQKTNYGYTF. Here the CDR3 DNA reads TGCAGTTCGCAGAAGACTAACTATGGCTACACCTTC.

This chain connects TRBV28 to TRBJ2-3; D may match TRBD1 or TRBD2 (6 bases each). V was shortened by 3 bases and J by 3 bases, with 16 bases between the two germline ends. There are 16 residues in the CDR3. The germline V gene has CDR1 MDHEN and CDR2 SYDVKM. In DNA form, the CDR3 reads TGTGCCAGCAGTTTGTCGGGCAGGGGAGGAACAGATACGCAGTATTTT. Encoded protein: CASSLSGRGGTDTQYF.

This clonotype has a count of ten or more. The chain has TRBV14 and TRBJ1-4; D gene unclear. The V end was cut by 6 bases, the J end by 10 bases, with 12 bases between. Germline loops: CDR1 SGHDN, CDR2 FVKESK. This CDR3 is 12 amino acids long. In DNA form, the CDR3 reads TGTGCCAGCAGTTCCTTAGTAGGAAAACTGTTTTTT. This sequence encodes CASSSLVGKLFF.

V gene TRBV30 combines with J gene TRBJ1-4, with no clear D. Germline values: CDR1 GTSNPN, CDR2 SVGIG (reference sequence). V was trimmed by 2 bases and J by 11 bases, leaving 12 bases between them. The CDR3 runs 12 residues. CDR3 amino acids: CAWSLFPGKLFF. In nucleotides, the CDR3 is TGTGCCTGGAGTCTTTTTCCGGGGAAACTGTTTTTT. The variable domain in full, completed from reference TRBV30 and TRBJ1-4, reads SQTIHQWPATLVQPVGSPLSLECTVEGTSNPNLYWYRQAAGRGLQLLFYSVGIGQISSEVPQNLSASRPQDRQFILSSKKLLLSDSGFYLCAWSLFPGKLFFGSGTQLSVL.

This clonotype appeared a few times. The chain recombines TRBV4-3 with TRBJ2-7; weak D call: TRBD1 (5 bases). Germline-derived CDR1 and CDR2 are LGHNA and YSLEER. V was shortened by 4 bases and J by 1 base, with 20 bases between the two germline ends. The CDR3 length is 17 residues. The CDR3: CASSPPPLGVTSYEQYF. The DNA for the CDR3 is TGCGCCAGCAGCCCCCCCCCGTTAGGGGTGACATCCTACGAGCAGTACTTC.

V usage is TRBV20-1 and J usage is TRBJ2-3; tentatively, D is TRBD2 (5 bases). Germline lookup yields CDR1 DFQATT and CDR2 SNEGSKA (reference sequence). The CDR3 spans 13 residues. V was shortened by 4 bases and J by 0 bases, with 8 bases between the two germline ends. The CDR3 DNA sequence: TGCAGTGCTACCGAGGGAAGCACAGATACGCAGTATTTT. Amino acids: CSATEGSTDTQYF.

This clonotype showed up just a few times. J is TRBJ1-5 and V is TRBV2, with D maybe TRBD1 (5 bases). This CDR3 is built from 13 residues. V shed 4 bases and J shed 6 bases, with 10 bases lying between them. Per the germline V gene, CDR1 is SNHLY and CDR2 is FYNNEI. The CDR3 sequence is CASSGTGRQPQHF. In nucleotides, the CDR3 is TGTGCCAGCAGTGGAACAGGCCGTCAGCCCCAGCATTTT.